The 3 T cell receptor beta chains reported below all come from one sample, sequenced in a study of shared clonotypes between healthy human individuals. Profiled with immunoSEQ multiplex PCR; TCRdb holds only in-frame clones, not every one. Among roughly 2.1 million clones, more than 85% were seen once, and the ten largest hold about 1.8%. It was CD45RO-negative cells, positively selected for CCR7, that made up naive CD8 cells, with terminally differentiated effector memory CD45RA+ cells excluded. The sequencing input was naive CD8+ T cells from PBMCs. The receptors were sampled from a man between 18 and 29 years old in good health. Some clones in this sample may be carry-over from other donors' samples.

V and J are TRBV28 and TRBJ1-4; no clear D gene. The V and J ends lost 3 bases and 0 bases respectively, with 17 bases between them. CDR1 and CDR2 (germline): MDHEN, SYDVKM. The CDR3 is made up of 18 amino acids. The CDR3 DNA sequence: TGTGCCAGCAGTTTTCCCCTAGCGGTTACCTCAACTAATGAAAAACTGTTTTTT. It yields the protein CASSFPLAVTSTNEKLFF.

V and J are TRBV6-5 and TRBJ2-7; D possibly corresponds to TRBD2 (6 bases). Per germline, CDR1 MNHEY and CDR2 SVGAGI. The CDR3 is 13 residues long. Trimming left V 4 bases short and J 5 bases short, with 12 bases between. DNA of the CDR3: TGTGCCAGCAGTTCCCAGGAGGGGAACGAGCAGTACTTC. This codes for CASSSQEGNEQYF.

This chain connects TRBV6-5 to TRBJ2-1; 11 bases match TRBD1. The CDR3 runs to 13 residues. Unmatched junction bases numbered 11, after V lost 7 bases and J lost 15 bases. Germline CDR1 and CDR2: MNHEY and SVGAGI. The CDR3 DNA reads TGTGCCAGCAAAGATCAAGGGACAGGGGGTTTGTTCTTC. Translating gives CASKDQGTGGLFF.